The 24 T cell receptor beta chains listed next were all sequenced from one sample in a study of T cell responses to AZD1222 COVID-19 vaccine. Profiling relied on immunoSEQ multiplex PCR, and the TCRdb table lists in-frame clones only, not all of them. The top ten hold approximately 9% of the sample, which has fewer than 150,000 clones, 85% to 95% seen once. Sequenced material: peripheral blood, taken 28 days after the second AZD1222 dose. The receptors shown here come from an adult who received the AZD1222 COVID-19 vaccine.

This chain links TRBV29-1 with TRBJ1-2; D gene unclear. CDR1 and CDR2 from the germline V gene are SQVTM and ANQGSEA. The CDR3 length is 13 residues. V lost 5 bases and J 6 bases, leaving 16 bases between the germline ends. In DNA, the CDR3 is TGCAGCGTTCTCTCCGGGCAGGCCCATGGCTACACCTTC. Amino acids: CSVLSGQAHGYTF.

This rearrangement joins TRBV27 to TRBJ2-7; D is unclear. V lost 2 bases and J lost 6, with 11 bases in between. Germline V lookup: CDR1 MNHEY, CDR2 SMNVEV (reference sequence). The CDR3 length is 13 residues. The CDR3, as DNA: TGTGCCAGCAGTTTACAGCAGGCCGGCGAGCAGTACTTC. It translates to CASSLQQAGEQYF.

J is TRBJ2-1 and V is TRBV12-5; TRBD2 agrees at 14 bases. Trimming took 5 bases from V and 10 from J; bases not matched to a gene: 16. This CDR3 has 18 amino acids. Germline V gene sequence: CDR1 LGHNT, CDR2 FRNRAP. The CDR3 DNA follows: TGTGCTAGTGGTACCGCACGAACGGGACTAGCGGGAGTAAACGAGCAGTTCTTC. Amino acid sequence: CASGTARTGLAGVNEQFF.

The chain has TRBV11-3 and TRBJ2-5; 8 nucleotides line up with TRBD2. CDR1 SGHNT and CDR2 YENEEA come from the germline V gene. Losses at the gene ends were 5 bases for V and 4 bases for J; bases not matched to a gene: 3. This CDR3 is 13 amino acids long. CDR3 nucleotides: TGTGCCAGCAGCCCCAGCGGGAGAGAGACCCAGTACTTC. Amino acids: CASSPSGRETQYF. Drawing the rest from reference TRBV11-3 and TRBJ2-5, the complete variable domain is EAGVVQSPRYKIIEKKQPVAFWCNPISGHNTLYWYLQNLGQGPELLIRYENEEAVDDSQLPKDRFSAERLKGVDSTLKIQPAELGDSAVYLCASSPSGRETQYFGPGTRLLVL.

The rearrangement uses TRBV10-3 and TRBJ1-3, with D possibly being TRBD1 (6 bases). Germline-derived CDR1 and CDR2 are ENHRY and SYGVKD. Trimming left V 10 bases short and J 8 bases short, with 15 bases between. The length of the CDR3 is 12 residues. The CDR3 protein is CATRGAGDTIYF. In DNA, the CDR3 is TGTGCCACGAGGGGGGCGGGAGACACCATATATTTT.

With regard to this clone: The same CDR3 is also encoded by other DNA sequences in this sample. The chain joins TRBV7-9 to TRBJ1-2, with D hard to call. CDR1 is SEHNR, CDR2 FQNEAQ, per germline (reference sequence). Trimming stripped 1 base from V and 8 bases from J, with 11 bases between. The length of the CDR3 is 13 residues. The CDR3 region has the DNA TGTGCCAGCAGCTTAGGCGAGCTGCGGGGCTACACCTTC. This translates into CASSLGELRGYTF.

V usage is TRBV19 and J usage is TRBJ1-1; D gene unclear. V lost 1 base and J lost 5, with 5 bases in between. The CDR3 is 12 amino acids. Germline V gene data show CDR1 as LNHDA and CDR2 as SQIVND (reference sequence). For the CDR3, the DNA is TGTGCCAGTAGTATAGGGGTTACTGAAGCTTTCTTT. Its protein product is CASSIGVTEAFF.

The rearrangement uses TRBV28 and TRBJ2-5; a weak D match, TRBD2 (5 bases). V dropped 3 bases and J dropped 1 base, with 9 bases sitting between them. The CDR3 has 14 amino acids. Germline V gives CDR1 MDHEN, CDR2 SYDVKM. The DNA for the CDR3 is TGTGCCAGCAGTTTTTGGGGAGCCCAAGAGACCCAGTACTTC. Its protein is CASSFWGAQETQYF.

V usage is TRBV19 and J usage is TRBJ1-1; D gene uncertain. Trimming shortened V by 5 bases and J by 0 bases, and 10 bases separated the two germline ends. From germline, CDR1 is LNHDA and CDR2 SQIVND (reference sequence). CDR3 length: 14 amino acids. The CDR3 spells CASSGPDLNTEAFF. DNA for the CDR3: TGTGCCAGTAGTGGTCCGGACTTGAACACTGAAGCTTTCTTT.

The rearrangement links TRBV12-5 to TRBJ1-5; no reliable D call. The CDR3 covers 19 residues. The V gene lost 0 bases and the J gene lost 1 base, with 19 bases spanning the gap. The germline V gene has CDR1 LGHNT and CDR2 FRNRAP. CDR3 residues: CASGLVSTDPLWSNQPQHF. The CDR3 DNA reads as TGTGCTAGTGGTTTGGTATCAACAGATCCCCTTTGGAGCAATCAGCCCCAGCATTTT.

This clone was observed a few times. The chain is built from TRBV6-6 and TRBJ1-4; D is possibly TRBD1 (6 bases). The CDR3 covers 11 residues. Trimming stripped 8 bases from V and 15 bases from J, with 16 bases between. The germline gives CDR1 MNHNY, CDR2 SVGAGI (reference sequence). DNA of the CDR3: TGTGCCAGCCAAGGGGGAGGGGTAATGTTTTTT. Translating gives CASQGGGVMFF.

The V call is TRBV27, the J call TRBJ2-1; no clear D gene. CDR1 is MNHEY and CDR2 is SMNVEV in the germline V gene (reference sequence). Trimming pared 1 base from V and 5 bases from J, leaving 9 bases between. The CDR3 runs to 14 residues. The CDR3 region has the DNA TGTGCCAGCAGTTTATACCTCGCTAACAATGAGCAGTTCTTC. This encodes CASSLYLANNEQFF.

The J gene is TRBJ2-7, the V gene TRBV6-5; unclear D gene. The CDR3 totals 11 residues. Germline V lookup: CDR1 MNHEY, CDR2 SVGAGI. V lost 7 bases, J lost 2 bases, and 6 bases lay in between. CDR3: CASIATYEQYV. CDR3 nucleotide sequence: TGTGCCAGCATAGCAACCTACGAGCAGTACGTC.

As DNA, the CDR3 is TGTGCCAGTAGGGCAGGGGGCTATGGCTACACCTTC. This translates into CASRAGGYGYTF. The rearrangement uses TRBV19 and TRBJ1-2, with 7 nucleotides matching TRBD1. The CDR3 runs to 12 residues. Trimming cost V 6 bases and J 4 bases; bases outside gene matches: 2. Germline V lookup: CDR1 LNHDA, CDR2 SQIVND (reference sequence).

This CDR3 is CASSQGTGGDTEAFF. CDR3 sequence (DNA): TGTGCCAGCAGCCAAGGGACAGGGGGCGACACTGAAGCTTTCTTT. V is TRBV3-1 (or the pseudogene TRBV3-2) and J is TRBJ1-1; 11 bases agree with TRBD1. The CDR3 is 15 amino acids. V shed 1 base, J shed 3 bases, and the junction held 1 base outside the gene matches. Germline V CDR1 and CDR2: LGHDT, YNNKEL (reference sequence).

The chain uses TRBV7-2 and TRBJ1-6; D is unclear. CDR3 size: 12 residues. CDR1 is SGHTA and CDR2 is FQGNSA in the germline V gene. Trimming left V 6 bases short and J 7 bases short, with 7 bases between. The chain's CDR3 is CASRPANSPLHF. CDR3 nucleotide sequence: TGTGCCAGCAGGCCAGCAAATTCACCCCTCCACTTT.

The chain combines TRBV3-1 (or the pseudogene TRBV3-2) with TRBJ2-7, with D perhaps TRBD2 (5 bases). Germline V gene sequence: CDR1 LGHDT, CDR2 YNNKEL (reference sequence). The CDR3 consists of 17 residues. Trimming removed 0 bases at V and 1 base at J, with 16 bases between. The CDR3 is CASSQDRGTLGSYEQYF. CDR3 bases: TGTGCCAGCAGCCAAGATCGGGGAACCCTGGGGTCCTACGAGCAGTACTTC.

CDR3 nucleotides: TGTGCCAGCAGTGCAAAGGGAACGGGACAGGGGATTAACACCGGGGAGCTGTTTTTT. Its translation is CASSAKGTGQGINTGELFF. V and J are TRBV2 and TRBJ2-2; 10 bases line up with TRBD1. V trimming: 4 bases; J trimming: 2 bases; junction bases outside the gene matches: 13. CDR3 size: 19 residues. Germline V gene sequence: CDR1 SNHLY, CDR2 FYNNEI. Drawing the rest from reference TRBV2 and TRBJ2-2, the complete variable domain is EPEVTQTPSHQVTQMGQEVILRCVPISNHLYFYWYRQILGQKVEFLVSFYNNEISEKSEIFDDQFSVERPDGSNFTLKIRSTKLEDSAMYFCASSAKGTGQGINTGELFFGEGSRLTVL.

The chain is built from TRBV4-2 and TRBJ2-1; 9 bases are a match to TRBD2. Trimming cost V 0 bases and J 7 bases; bases outside gene matches: 7. The CDR3 is made up of 16 amino acids. Germline assignment: CDR1 LGHNA and CDR2 YNFKEQ. Here the CDR3 reads CASSQDEAGGRNEQFF. Here the CDR3 DNA reads TGTGCCAGCAGCCAAGACGAAGCGGGGGGCCGTAATGAGCAGTTCTTC.

In regard to this clone: Its ends do not fully match the called genes, so a read error is possible. The rearrangement joins TRBV11-2 to TRBJ1-2; D is perhaps TRBD1 (5 bases). Germline CDR1 SGHAT, CDR2 FQNNGV. The CDR3 runs to 15 residues. CDR3 loop: CASSLGAHVAYGYTF. Here the CDR3 DNA reads TGTGCCAGCAGTTTAGGGGCGCACGTCGCCTATGGCTACACCTTC.

The gene calls are TRBV7-9 and TRBJ1-1; a possible D gene is TRBD1 (5 bases). With 2 bases removed from V and 2 bases from J, the gap between germline ends came to 9 bases. CDR3 size: 14 residues. Germline-derived CDR1 and CDR2 are SEHNR and FQNEAQ (reference sequence). The DNA for the CDR3 is TGTGCCAGCAGCTTAAGTCAGGGAAACACTGAAGCTTTCTTT. Encoded protein: CASSLSQGNTEAFF.

The V and J genes are TRBV29-1 and TRBJ1-1; TRBD1 might be the D (5 bases). Germline assignment: CDR1 SQVTM and CDR2 ANQGSEA. This CDR3 comprises 13 residues. The V gene lost 7 bases and the J gene lost 0 bases, with 12 bases spanning the gap. CDR3 protein: CSATGRLNTEAFF. CDR3 bases: TGCAGCGCCACGGGACGGTTGAACACTGAAGCTTTCTTT.

The chain recombines TRBV6-5 with TRBJ2-2; D is perhaps TRBD1 (6 bases). Germline lookup yields CDR1 MNHEY and CDR2 SVGAGI. The CDR3 spans 15 residues. Trimming removed 2 bases at V and 0 bases at J, with 7 bases between. DNA of the CDR3: TGTGCCAGCAGTTACGACAGGCCGAACACCGGGGAGCTGTTTTTT. Encoded protein: CASSYDRPNTGELFF.

This chain connects TRBV27 to TRBJ2-7; D uncertain. Trimming stripped 6 bases from V and 0 bases from J, with 9 bases between. This CDR3 has 13 amino acids. Germline V gene data show CDR1 as MNHEY and CDR2 as SMNVEV (reference sequence). DNA for the CDR3: TGTGCCAGCAGGCGGTTGGGCTCCTACGAGCAGTACGTC. Translated, it gives CASRRLGSYEQYV.